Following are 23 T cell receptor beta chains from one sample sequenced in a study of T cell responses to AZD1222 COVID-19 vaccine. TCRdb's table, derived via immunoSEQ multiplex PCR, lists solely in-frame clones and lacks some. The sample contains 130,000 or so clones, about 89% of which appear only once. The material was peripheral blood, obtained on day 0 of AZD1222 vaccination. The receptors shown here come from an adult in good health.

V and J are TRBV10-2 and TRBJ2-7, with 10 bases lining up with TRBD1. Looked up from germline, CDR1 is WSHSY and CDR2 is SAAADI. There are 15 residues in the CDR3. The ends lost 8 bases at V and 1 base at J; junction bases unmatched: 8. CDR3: CASQTGGKWSYEQYF. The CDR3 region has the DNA TGCGCCAGCCAGACAGGGGGCAAGTGGTCCTACGAGCAGTACTTC.

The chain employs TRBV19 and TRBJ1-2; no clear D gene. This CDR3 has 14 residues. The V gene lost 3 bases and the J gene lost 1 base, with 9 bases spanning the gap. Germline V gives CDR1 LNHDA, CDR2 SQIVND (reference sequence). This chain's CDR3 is CASSMERFNYGYTF. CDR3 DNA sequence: TGTGCCAGTAGTATGGAGCGGTTTAACTATGGCTACACCTTC.

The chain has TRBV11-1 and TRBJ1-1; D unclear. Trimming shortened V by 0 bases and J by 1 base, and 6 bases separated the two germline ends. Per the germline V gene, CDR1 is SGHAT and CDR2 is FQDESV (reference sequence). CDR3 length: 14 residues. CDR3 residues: CASSLASGNTEAFF. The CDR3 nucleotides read TGTGCCAGCAGCTTAGCCTCGGGGAACACTGAAGCTTTCTTT.

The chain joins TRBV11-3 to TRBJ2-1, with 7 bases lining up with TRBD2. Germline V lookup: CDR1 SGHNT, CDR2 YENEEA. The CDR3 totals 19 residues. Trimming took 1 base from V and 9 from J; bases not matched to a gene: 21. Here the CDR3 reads CASSLGLAVGGGSYGEQFF. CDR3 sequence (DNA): TGTGCCAGCAGCTTAGGTCTAGCGGTGGGAGGCGGGTCATACGGTGAGCAGTTCTTC. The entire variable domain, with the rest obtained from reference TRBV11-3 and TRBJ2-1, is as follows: EAGVVQSPRYKIIEKKQPVAFWCNPISGHNTLYWYLQNLGQGPELLIRYENEEAVDDSQLPKDRFSAERLKGVDSTLKIQPAELGDSAVYLCASSLGLAVGGGSYGEQFFGPGTRLTVL.

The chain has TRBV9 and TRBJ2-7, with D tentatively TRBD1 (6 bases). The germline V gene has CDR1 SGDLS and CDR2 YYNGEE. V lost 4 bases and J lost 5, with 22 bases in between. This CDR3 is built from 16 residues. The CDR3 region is CASSPYEYQGWDEQYF. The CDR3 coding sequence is TGTGCCAGCAGCCCCTACGAATATCAGGGGTGGGACGAGCAGTACTTC.

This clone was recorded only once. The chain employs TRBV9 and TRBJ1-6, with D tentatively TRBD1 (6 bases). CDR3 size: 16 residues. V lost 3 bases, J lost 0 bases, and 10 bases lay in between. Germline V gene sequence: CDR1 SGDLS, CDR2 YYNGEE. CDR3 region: CASSATGSSYNSPLHF. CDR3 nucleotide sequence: TGTGCCAGCAGCGCTACAGGGAGCTCCTATAATTCACCCCTCCACTTT. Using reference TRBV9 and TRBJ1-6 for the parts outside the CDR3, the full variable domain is DSGVTQTPKHLITATGQRVTLRCSPRSGDLSVYWYQQSLDQGLQFLIQYYNGEERAKGNILERFSAQQFPDLHSELNLSSLELGDSALYFCASSATGSSYNSPLHFGNGTRLTVT.

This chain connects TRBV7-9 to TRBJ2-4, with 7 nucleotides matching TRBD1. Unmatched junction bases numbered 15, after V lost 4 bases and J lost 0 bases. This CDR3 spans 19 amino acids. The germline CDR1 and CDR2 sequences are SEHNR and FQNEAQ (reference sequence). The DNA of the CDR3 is TGTGCCAGCAGCTCCAACCAACAGGGGCGGGCGATAGCCAAAAACATTCAGTACTTC. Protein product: CASSSNQQGRAIAKNIQYF.

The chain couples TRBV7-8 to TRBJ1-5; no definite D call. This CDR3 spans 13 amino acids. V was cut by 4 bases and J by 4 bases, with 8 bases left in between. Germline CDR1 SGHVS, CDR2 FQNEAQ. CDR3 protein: CASSWAGNQPQHF. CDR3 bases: TGTGCCAGCAGCTGGGCGGGGAATCAGCCCCAGCATTTT.

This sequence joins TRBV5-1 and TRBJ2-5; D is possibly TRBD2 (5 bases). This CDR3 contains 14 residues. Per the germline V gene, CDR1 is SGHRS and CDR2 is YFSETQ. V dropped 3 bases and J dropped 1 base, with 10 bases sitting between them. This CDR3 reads CASSSGRGQETQYF. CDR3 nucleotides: TGCGCCAGCAGCTCCGGACGGGGCCAAGAGACCCAGTACTTC.

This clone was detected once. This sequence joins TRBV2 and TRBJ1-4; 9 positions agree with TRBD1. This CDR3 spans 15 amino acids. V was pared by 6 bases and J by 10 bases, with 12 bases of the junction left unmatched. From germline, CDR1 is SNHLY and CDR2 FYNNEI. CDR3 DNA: TGTGCCAGCAGCCGACAGGGGGTGACTGAGGGAAAACTGTTTTTT. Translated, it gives CASSRQGVTEGKLFF.

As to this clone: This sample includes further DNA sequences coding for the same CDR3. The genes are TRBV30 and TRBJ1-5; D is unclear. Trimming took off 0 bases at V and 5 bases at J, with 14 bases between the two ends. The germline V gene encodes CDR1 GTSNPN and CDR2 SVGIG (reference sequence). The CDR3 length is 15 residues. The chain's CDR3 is CAWSVGTYTDQPQHF. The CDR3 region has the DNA TGTGCCTGGAGTGTGGGCACATATACGGATCAGCCCCAGCATTTT.

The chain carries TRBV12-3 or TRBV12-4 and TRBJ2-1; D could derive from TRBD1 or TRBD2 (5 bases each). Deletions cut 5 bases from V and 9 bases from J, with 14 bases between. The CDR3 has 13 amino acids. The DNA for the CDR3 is TGTGCCAGCAGTCGGGCCGGGACCAGTGAGCAGTTCTTC. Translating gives CASSRAGTSEQFF.

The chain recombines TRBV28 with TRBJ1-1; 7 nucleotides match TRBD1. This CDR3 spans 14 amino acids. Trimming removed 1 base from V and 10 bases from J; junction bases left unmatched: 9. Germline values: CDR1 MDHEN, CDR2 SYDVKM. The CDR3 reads CASSLLGTGVVAFF. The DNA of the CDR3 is TGTGCCAGCAGTTTATTGGGCACAGGGGTTGTAGCTTTCTTT.

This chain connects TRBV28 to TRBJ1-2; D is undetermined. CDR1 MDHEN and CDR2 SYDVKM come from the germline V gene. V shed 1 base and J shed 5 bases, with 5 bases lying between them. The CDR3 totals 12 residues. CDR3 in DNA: TGTGCCAGCAGTTTATCAGCGTATGGCTACACCTTC. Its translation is CASSLSAYGYTF.

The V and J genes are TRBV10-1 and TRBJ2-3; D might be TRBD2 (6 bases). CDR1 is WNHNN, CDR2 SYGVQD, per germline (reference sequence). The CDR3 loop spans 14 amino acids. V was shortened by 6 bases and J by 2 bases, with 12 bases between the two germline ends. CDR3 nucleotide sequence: TGCGCCAGCAGCGACACGCGGGACACAGATACGCAGTATTTT. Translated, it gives CASSDTRDTDTQYF.

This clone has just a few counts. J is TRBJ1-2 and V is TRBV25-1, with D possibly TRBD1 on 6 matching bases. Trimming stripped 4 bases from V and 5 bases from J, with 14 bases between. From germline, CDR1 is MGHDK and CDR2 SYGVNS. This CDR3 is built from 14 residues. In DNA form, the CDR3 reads TGTGCCAGCAGTGCTTCCACAGGGATATATGGCTACACCTTC. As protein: CASSASTGIYGYTF.

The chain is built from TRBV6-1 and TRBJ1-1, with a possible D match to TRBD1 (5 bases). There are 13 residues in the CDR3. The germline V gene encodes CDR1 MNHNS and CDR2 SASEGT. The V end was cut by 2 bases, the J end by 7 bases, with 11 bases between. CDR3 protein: CASSEFRGNEAFF. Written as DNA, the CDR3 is TGTGCCAGCAGTGAATTCCGGGGCAATGAAGCTTTCTTT.

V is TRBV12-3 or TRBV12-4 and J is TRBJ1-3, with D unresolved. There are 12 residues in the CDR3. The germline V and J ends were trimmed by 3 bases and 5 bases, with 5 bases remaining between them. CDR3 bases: TGTGCCAGCAGTTTTACCAGAAACACCATATATTTT. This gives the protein CASSFTRNTIYF.

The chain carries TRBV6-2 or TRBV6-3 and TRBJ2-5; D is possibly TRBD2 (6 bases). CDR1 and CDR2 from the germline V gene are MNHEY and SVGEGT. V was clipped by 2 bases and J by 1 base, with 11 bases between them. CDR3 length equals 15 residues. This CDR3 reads CASSYSEEGQETQYF. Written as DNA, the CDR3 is TGTGCCAGCAGTTACAGCGAGGAGGGCCAAGAGACCCAGTACTTC.

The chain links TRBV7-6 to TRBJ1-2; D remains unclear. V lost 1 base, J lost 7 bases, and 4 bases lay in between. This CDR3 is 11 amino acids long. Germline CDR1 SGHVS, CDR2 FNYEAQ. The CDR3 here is CASSLVGGYTF. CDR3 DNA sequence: TGTGCCAGCAGCTTAGTGGGTGGCTACACCTTC.

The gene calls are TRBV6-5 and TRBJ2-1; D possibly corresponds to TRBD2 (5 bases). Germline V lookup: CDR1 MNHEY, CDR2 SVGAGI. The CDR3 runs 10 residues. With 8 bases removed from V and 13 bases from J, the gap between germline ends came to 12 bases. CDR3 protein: CASSGASQFF. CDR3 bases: TGTGCCAGCTCCGGCGCTAGCCAGTTCTTC.

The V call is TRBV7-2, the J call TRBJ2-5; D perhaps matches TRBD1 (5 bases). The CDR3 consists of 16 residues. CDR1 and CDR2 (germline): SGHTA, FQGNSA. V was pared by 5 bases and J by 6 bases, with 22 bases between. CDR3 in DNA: TGTGCCAGCAGCCCCCCCACAGGTAGAGAGATAAAGACCCAGTACTTC. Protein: CASSPPTGREIKTQYF.

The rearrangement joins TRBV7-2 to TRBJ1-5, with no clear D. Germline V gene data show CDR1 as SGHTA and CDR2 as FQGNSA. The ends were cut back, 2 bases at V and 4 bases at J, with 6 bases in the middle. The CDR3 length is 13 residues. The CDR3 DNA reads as TGTGCCAGCAGCTTACAGTTAAATCAGCCCCAGCATTTT. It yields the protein CASSLQLNQPQHF. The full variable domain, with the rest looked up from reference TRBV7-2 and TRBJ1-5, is GAGVSQSPSNKVTEKGKDVELRCDPISGHTALYWYRQSLGQGLEFLIYFQGNSAPDKSGLPSDRFSAERTGGSVSTLTIQRTQQEDSAVYLCASSLQLNQPQHFGDGTRLSIL.